The 15 T cell receptor beta chains reported below all come from one sample, sequenced in a study of T-cell memory formation after mild COVID-19 listed by TCRdb under 2021. Library construction relied on 5' RACE. TCRdb lists the instrument as Illumina NovaSeq 6000. Through fastp at Q25 and MiXCR, TCRdb rebuilt clones from the public reads, retaining in-frame beta chains. Every CDR3 protein is listed once, alongside the most common genes and DNA of its rows. Present in this sample are about 250,000 distinct CDR3 sequences, less than 20% of which were seen just once. The ten biggest clones cover 2% to 2.5% of the sample. Sequencing used PBMCs or a T cell subset sorted from them (not recorded which). The receptors were gathered from an adult woman who had mild COVID-19 (a few samples of this study predate the infection). The sample titles of this study are shuffled in the database, so cell type and time point are left out; the donor was told from shared clones.

This clonotype was recorded a few times. The chain recombines TRBV7-6 with TRBJ2-1; no firm D call. The germline gives CDR1 SGHVS, CDR2 FNYEAQ. V shed 4 bases and J shed 9 bases, with 22 bases lying between them. This CDR3 comprises 16 residues. The CDR3 reads CASSSLIGPPGGEQFF. The CDR3 DNA reads as TGTGCCAGCAGCTCGCTGATCGGGCCCCCAGGCGGTGAGCAGTTCTTC. Complete variable domain (other parts from reference TRBV7-6 and TRBJ2-1): GAGVSQSPRYKVTKRGQDVALRCDPISGHVSLYWYRQALGQGPEFLTYFNYEAQQDKSGLPNDRFSAERPEGSISTLTIQRTEQRDSAMYRCASSSLIGPPGGEQFFGPGTRLTVL.

The rearrangement uses TRBV19 and TRBJ1-5; D unresolved. V lost 3 bases and J 2 bases, leaving 11 bases between the germline ends. Looked up from germline, CDR1 is LNHDA and CDR2 is SQIVND (reference sequence). The CDR3 length is 15 residues. The CDR3 nucleotides are TGTGCCAGTAGTATTTTAGCTGGGGGCAATCAGCCCCAGCATTTT. Amino acid sequence: CASSILAGGNQPQHF.

V and J are TRBV30 and TRBJ1-1; the D gene is possibly TRBD1 (6 bases). There are 12 residues in the CDR3. Germline-derived CDR1 and CDR2 are GTSNPN and SVGIG (reference sequence). V was trimmed by 5 bases and J by 1 base, leaving 8 bases between them. Here the CDR3 DNA reads TGTGCCTGGGGACAGCCGAACACTGAAGCTTTCTTT. As protein: CAWGQPNTEAFF.

This clonotype was seen more than once but under ten times. The CDR3, as DNA: TGCGCCAGCAGCTATAGCGGAGACCTACAAGAGACCCAGTACTTC. This translates into CASSYSGDLQETQYF. V is TRBV5-1 and J is TRBJ2-5; D may be TRBD2 (6 bases). This CDR3 is 15 amino acids long. The germline V gene encodes CDR1 SGHRS and CDR2 YFSETQ. Trimming removed 3 bases from V and 2 bases from J, with 14 bases in between.

The rearrangement links TRBV29-1 to TRBJ2-5, with D maybe TRBD2 (6 bases). The CDR3 covers 13 residues. V was clipped by 1 base and J by 5 bases, with 11 bases between them. Per the germline V gene, CDR1 is SQVTM and CDR2 is ANQGSEA. CDR3 coding DNA: TGCAGCGTTGAAGTAGCGGTCGGCGAGACCCAGTACTTC. It yields the protein CSVEVAVGETQYF.

Many counts were recorded for this clonotype. V usage is TRBV27 and J usage is TRBJ2-3; either TRBD1 or TRBD2 may supply D (5 bases each). Germline lookup yields CDR1 MNHEY and CDR2 SMNVEV (reference sequence). V lost 5 bases and J 5 bases, leaving 14 bases between the germline ends. This CDR3 spans 14 amino acids. The CDR3: CASSKTEGIDTQYF. CDR3 in DNA: TGTGCCAGCAGTAAAACAGAGGGGATAGATACGCAGTATTTT.

V usage is TRBV12-3 or TRBV12-4 and J usage is TRBJ2-1; 11 bases are shared with TRBD2. V gave up 5 bases and J gave up 9 bases; unmatched junction bases: 6. CDR3 size: 14 residues. The CDR3 here is CASSLLAGAAEQFF. CDR3 sequence (DNA): TGTGCCAGCAGTCTACTAGCGGGAGCCGCTGAGCAGTTCTTC.

This clonotype came up a few times. The chain has TRBV5-1 and TRBJ2-3; D possibly uses TRBD1 or TRBD2 (5 bases each). Trimming cost V 2 bases and J 0 bases, with 7 bases left between them. The germline gives CDR1 SGHRS, CDR2 YFSETQ. This CDR3 spans 14 amino acids. CDR3 DNA: TGCGCCAGCAGCTTTCGGGACAGCACAGATACGCAGTATTTT. Translating gives CASSFRDSTDTQYF. The entire variable domain, with the rest obtained from reference TRBV5-1 and TRBJ2-3, is as follows: KAGVTQTPRYLIKTRGQQVTLSCSPISGHRSVSWYQQTPGQGLQFLFEYFSETQRNKGNFPGRFSGRQFSNSRSEMNVSTLELGDSALYLCASSFRDSTDTQYFGPGTRLTVL.

V usage is TRBV7-9 and J usage is TRBJ2-3, with 10 nucleotides matching TRBD2. V dropped 1 base and J dropped 10; count of bases not matched to a gene: 8. CDR1 and CDR2 from the germline V gene are SEHNR and FQNEAQ (reference sequence). This CDR3 region has 15 residues. The CDR3, as DNA: TGTGCCAGCAGCTTAGGGAGCGGGGGGGCGCGTTCGCAGTATTTT. Residues: CASSLGSGGARSQYF.

This clonotype has more than one count but fewer than ten. V and J are TRBV7-9 and TRBJ2-7; TRBD1 or TRBD2 may be the D gene (5 bases each). Germline CDR1 reads SEHNR; CDR2 reads FQNEAQ (reference sequence). The CDR3 runs to 13 residues. Trimming removed 0 bases at V and 5 bases at J, with 8 bases between. The CDR3 DNA reads TGTGCCAGCAGCTTAGCTGGGACGGACGAGCAGTACTTC. Translation gives CASSLAGTDEQYF.

The chain has TRBV6-6 and TRBJ2-3; D is perhaps TRBD2 (6 bases). V lost 6 bases, J lost 1 base, and 11 bases lay in between. CDR1 and CDR2 from the germline V gene are MNHNY and SVGAGI (reference sequence). This CDR3 has 14 residues. In DNA form, the CDR3 reads TGTGCCAGCAGCCGGGGACTTCGCACAGATACGCAGTATTTT. It translates to CASSRGLRTDTQYF.

This clonotype was picked up a small number of times. The chain combines TRBV18 with TRBJ2-1; perhaps TRBD2 as D (5 bases). Germline V lookup: CDR1 KGHSH, CDR2 LQKENI. Trimming cost V 6 bases and J 1 base, with 16 bases left between them. This CDR3 contains 16 residues. The CDR3 spells CASSREQKGSYNEQFF. The DNA for the CDR3 is TGTGCCAGCTCCCGGGAACAGAAAGGTTCCTACAATGAGCAGTTCTTC.

The chain links TRBV6-7 to TRBJ2-1, with TRBD2 as a possible D gene (7 bases). TRBV6-7 is reported as an ORF; its role is uncertain. The CDR3 has 16 amino acids. V lost 0 bases and J lost 9, with 18 bases in between. CDR3 DNA sequence: TGTGCCAGCAGTTACTCTGGACTAGGGGGGGCGAGTGAGCAGTTCTTC. It specifies CASSYSGLGGASEQFF.

This clonotype occurred a few times. The chain uses TRBV6-2 or TRBV6-3 and TRBJ1-1; 9 nucleotides match TRBD1. The CDR3 is made up of 18 amino acids. V lost 6 bases, J lost 1 base, and 15 bases stayed unmatched. Per the germline V gene, CDR1 is MNHEY and CDR2 is SVGEGT. CDR3: CASRSLGTGPLSNTEAFF. CDR3 DNA sequence: TGTGCCAGCAGATCTCTCGGGACAGGGCCTCTTTCGAACACTGAAGCTTTCTTT.

V usage is TRBV6-5 and J usage is TRBJ1-6; D is undetermined. The V end was cut by 0 bases, the J end by 7 bases, with 10 bases between. CDR1 is MNHEY, CDR2 SVGAGI, per germline. The CDR3 has 15 amino acids. The CDR3 loop is CASSYSGPTNSPLHF. Written as DNA, the CDR3 is TGTGCCAGCAGTTACTCTGGACCTACCAATTCACCCCTCCACTTT.